One and the same sample provided the 8 T cell receptor beta chains below, sequenced in a study of cytomegalovirus exposure and HLA in healthy donors. Some clones are missing from TCRdb's copy, which holds only in-frame ones; the method was immunoSEQ multiplex PCR. The profile covers about 160,000 clones, with around 92% appearing a single time and 10% taken by the ten largest. Sequencing input: PBMCs. These receptor sequences come from a woman aged 18-30 years in good health and CMV-seropositive.

This chain joins TRBV5-6 and TRBJ1-2, with a weak D call TRBD1 (5 bases). Germline V gene sequence: CDR1 SGHDT, CDR2 YYEEEE. CDR3 length: 14 residues. Deletions cut 4 bases from V and 8 bases from J, with 18 bases between. CDR3 DNA sequence: TGTGCCAGCAGCGGTACTATGGCGAAGGGGGGCTACACCTTC. Protein sequence: CASSGTMAKGGYTF.

Only a few counts were recorded for this clone. The J gene is TRBJ2-3, the V gene TRBV6-4; 8 nucleotides line up with TRBD2. CDR1 and CDR2 (germline): MRHNA, SNTAGT. The CDR3 has 15 residues. J gave up 2 bases and V 0 bases, and 1 base lay outside the gene matches. The DNA for the CDR3 is TGTGCCAGCAGTGACTCCGGGAGGGCCACAGATACGCAGTATTTT. Protein: CASSDSGRATDTQYF.

The chain has TRBV5-1 and TRBJ2-5, with 11 bases matching TRBD2. Unmatched junction bases numbered 0, after V lost 0 bases and J lost 5 bases. The CDR3 runs 14 residues. Germline V gene sequence: CDR1 SGHRS, CDR2 YFSETQ. The CDR3 spells CASSLASGGETQYF. Here the CDR3 DNA reads TGCGCCAGCAGCTTGGCTAGCGGGGGGGAGACCCAGTACTTC.

V usage is TRBV5-1 and J usage is TRBJ2-2; 9 bases fit TRBD1. The CDR3 has 15 amino acids. Unmatched junction bases numbered 8, after V lost 7 bases and J lost 4 bases. CDR1 and CDR2 from the germline V gene are SGHRS and YFSETQ. The CDR3 sequence is CASLTGTGSTGELFF. The DNA of the CDR3 is TGCGCCAGCTTGACAGGGACAGGGAGCACCGGGGAGCTGTTTTTT.

This sequence joins TRBV28 and TRBJ1-2, with 9 bases aligning to TRBD1. Trimming at V came to 4 bases and at J to 5 bases, leaving 11 bases not matched to a gene. The germline V gene has CDR1 MDHEN and CDR2 SYDVKM. CDR3 size: 16 residues. CDR3 in amino acids: CASSSERTGDVYGYTF. DNA for the CDR3: TGTGCCAGCAGTTCGGAAAGGACAGGGGATGTTTATGGCTACACCTTC.

This clone was counted a single time. V gene TRBV7-2 combines with J gene TRBJ1-1; 10 nucleotides agree with TRBD1. V was clipped by 4 bases and J by 5 bases; unmatched bases: 4. The CDR3 totals 14 residues. Germline V lookup: CDR1 SGHTA, CDR2 FQGNSA. The DNA for the CDR3 is TGTGCCAGCAGCTGGGACAGGGGAGGGACTGAAGCTTTCTTT. Translated, it gives CASSWDRGGTEAFF.

In this sample, this clone turned up a few times. The V and J genes are TRBV4-1 and TRBJ2-4; 14 nucleotides align to TRBD2. This CDR3 is built from 17 residues. In germline, CDR1 is MGHRA, CDR2 YSYEKL. J gave up 5 bases and V 4 bases, and 7 bases lay outside the gene matches. In DNA form, the CDR3 reads TGCGCCAGCAGCCCCGAGACTAGCGGGAGGGCGGAAAACATTCAGTACTTC. Protein: CASSPETSGRAENIQYF.

The gene calls are TRBV4-3 and TRBJ2-3; tentatively, D is TRBD1 (6 bases). Germline CDR1 and CDR2: LGHNA and YSLEER. This CDR3 comprises 15 residues. Between the trimmed V and J ends, which lost 0 bases and 4 bases, there was a span of 11 bases. The CDR3 bases are TGCGCCAGCAGCCAAGATTCTGGGGGCGCAGATACGCAGTATTTT. This encodes CASSQDSGGADTQYF.